Presented here are 2 T cell receptor beta chains from one specimen sequenced in a study of blood T cell repertoires in COVID-19. Clones were read by immunoSEQ multiplex PCR, and TCRdb kept only the in-frame ones, dropping some. The table includes under 100,000 clones, about 87% detected once. Specimen: peripheral blood. Receptors were obtained from a middle-aged man with active COVID-19.

Here the CDR3 DNA reads TGTGCCAGCAGCCCGGGAGTGGGTGAGCAGTTCTTC. Its translation is CASSPGVGEQFF. The chain combines TRBV6-5 with TRBJ2-1; D is possibly TRBD2 (6 bases). The CDR3 runs 12 residues. In germline, CDR1 is MNHEY, CDR2 SVGAGI. V was clipped by 6 bases and J by 9 bases, with 12 bases between them.

This sequence joins TRBV15 and TRBJ2-5; D might be TRBD1 (5 bases). Germline values: CDR1 LNHNV, CDR2 YYDKDF (reference sequence). Trimming pared 0 bases from V and 4 bases from J, leaving 18 bases between. The CDR3 has 17 residues. The DNA of the CDR3 is TGTGCCACCAGCAGAGATTATGTCGCAGCTACAGGAGAGACCCAGTACTTC. Translating it yields CATSRDYVAATGETQYF.